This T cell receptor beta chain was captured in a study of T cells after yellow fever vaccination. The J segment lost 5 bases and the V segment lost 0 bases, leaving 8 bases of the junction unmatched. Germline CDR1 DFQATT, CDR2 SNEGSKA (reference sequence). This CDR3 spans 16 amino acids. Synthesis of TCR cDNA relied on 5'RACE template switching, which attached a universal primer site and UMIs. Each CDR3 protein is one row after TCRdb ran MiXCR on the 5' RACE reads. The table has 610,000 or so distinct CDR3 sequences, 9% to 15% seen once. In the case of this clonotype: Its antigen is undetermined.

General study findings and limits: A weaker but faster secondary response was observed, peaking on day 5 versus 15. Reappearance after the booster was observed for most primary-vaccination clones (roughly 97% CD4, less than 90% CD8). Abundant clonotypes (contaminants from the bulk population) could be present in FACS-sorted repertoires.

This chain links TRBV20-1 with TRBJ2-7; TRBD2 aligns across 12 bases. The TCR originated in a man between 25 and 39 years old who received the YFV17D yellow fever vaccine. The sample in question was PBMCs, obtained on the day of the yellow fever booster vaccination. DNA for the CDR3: TGCAGTGCTAGAGATTCTAGCGGGAGGGTAAACGACGAGCAGTACTTC. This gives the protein CSARDSSGRVNDEQYF.